This TCR beta chain originates from a study of shared T cell receptors in the human thymus. The data were produced by immunoSEQ multiplex PCR, yet TCRdb's version contains in-frame clones alone and is incomplete. The table has some 760,000 clones, approximately 85% seen once. Germline assignment: CDR1 SGHKS and CDR2 YYEKEE (reference sequence). V was pared by 0 bases and J by 3 bases, with 15 bases between. The CDR3 has 16 amino acids. The same specimen was also included in a second study, on human thymus T cells. From that study: The sample donors, healthy Finnish infants, were having corrective surgery for congenital heart defects. Resections from corrective heart surgery supplied the thymus tissue. Thymic and blood repertoires seemed to favor certain V and J genes. Related research has reported that thymic repertoires overlap highly among unrelated individuals.

The genes are TRBV5-5 and TRBJ1-2, with D maybe TRBD1 (5 bases). This TCR was recovered from a girl younger than two with a congenital heart defect. Material for sequencing was thymocytes. CDR3 protein: CASSLGREGSDYGYTF. CDR3 nucleotide sequence: TGTGCCAGCAGCTTGGGCAGGGAGGGTTCGGACTATGGCTACACCTTC. The full variable domain, in which reference TRBV5-5 and TRBJ1-2 provide the parts outside the CDR3, is DAGVTQSPTHLIKTRGQQVTLRCSPISGHKSVSWYQQVLGQGPQFIFQYYEKEERGRGNFPDRFSARQFPNYSSELNVNALLLGDSALYLCASSLGREGSDYGYTFGSGTRLTVV.